Listed below are T cell receptor beta chains from one sample, sequenced in a study of blood T cell repertoires in COVID-19. Profiled with immunoSEQ multiplex PCR; TCRdb holds only in-frame clones, not every one. The sample carries under 170,000 clones, 70% to 90% recorded once. The sample consisted of peripheral blood. These receptors were collected from a man between 65 and 85 years old with acute or convalescent COVID-19. Both conserved end residues are part of each CDR3. D genes are given only for firm matches. Expanded clones are given a class, and other clones once, few, many or no size at all.

D gene | J gene | clone size | V gene | CDR3 DNA | CDR3 protein
TRBD2 | TRBJ2-2 | - | TRBV28 | TGTGCCAGCCGGGGGGAGTCCGGGGAGCTGTTTTTT | CASRGESGELFF
TRBD1 | TRBJ2-7 | - | TRBV6-5 | TGTGCCAGCAGCCGGACAGGGGGCTCCTACGAGCAGTACTTC | CASSRTGGSYEQYF
TRBD1 | TRBJ1-1 | - | TRBV5-1 | TGCGCCAGCAGCTTGGACGGACAGGGAGGGACTGAAGCTTTCTTT | CASSLDGQGGTEAFF
TRBD2 | TRBJ2-7 | - | TRBV19 | TGTGCCAGTAGTACATGGACTAGCAACTACTACGAGCAGTACTTC | CASSTWTSNYYEQYF
- | TRBJ2-1 | - | TRBV20-1 | TGCAGTCCGACAGACAATGAGCAGTTCTTC | CSPTDNEQFF
TRBD2 | TRBJ2-5 | - | TRBV7-3 | TGTGCCAGCAGCCCCAGCGGGGGGAGGGGAGAGACCCAGTACTTC | CASSPSGGRGETQYF
- | TRBJ1-1 | - | TRBV28 | TGTGCCAGCAGTTCGGGGGTGAGGAACACTGAAGCTTTCTTT | CASSSGVRNTEAFF
- | TRBJ2-2 | - | TRBV19 | TGTGCCAGTAGTCCCCGAGCCGGGGAGCTGTTTTTT | CASSPRAGELFF
- | TRBJ2-7 | - | TRBV3-1/TRBV3-2 | TGTGCCAGCAGCCCTCATGGGGGGATATCCTACGAGCAGTACTTC | CASSPHGGISYEQYF
TRBD1 | TRBJ1-4 | - | TRBV15 | TGTGCCACCAGTCTGGACAGGGGGGCTGAAAAACTGTTTTTT | CATSLDRGAEKLFF
TRBD2 | TRBJ2-1 | - | TRBV27 | TGTGCCAGCAGTACCGGACTAGCGGGAGGGGGTGAGCAGTTCTTC | CASSTGLAGGGEQFF
TRBD2 | TRBJ2-3 | - | TRBV10-3 | TGTGCCATCTCGGGGGGGGCAGCGGACACAGATACGCAGTATTTT | CAISGGAADTDTQYF
- | TRBJ2-5 | - | TRBV14 | TGTGCCAGCAGTTTAGGGGTCGGCACCCAGTACTTC | CASSLGVGTQYF
- | TRBJ1-1 | few | TRBV7-8 | TGTGCCAGCAGCTTAAGAGGGGAGGGCACTGAAGCTTTCTTT | CASSLRGEGTEAFF
TRBD1 | TRBJ1-1 | - | TRBV6-2/TRBV6-3 | TGTGCCAGCAGTTACTCCCGGGACAGGGGGCGCGGAACTGAAGCTTTCTTT | CASSYSRDRGRGTEAFF
TRBD2 | TRBJ2-5 | once | TRBV5-1 | TGCGCCAGCCGACTAGCGGGAGGGTTAGAGACCCAGTACTTC | CASRLAGGLETQYF
- | TRBJ2-7 | few | TRBV21-1 | TGTGCCAGCAGCAAAATTCCTTACAGCTCCTACGAGCAGTACTTC | CASSKIPYSSYEQYF
TRBD1 | TRBJ2-1 | - | TRBV30 | TGTGCCGGAAAACGACAGGGTTACAATGAGCAGTTCTTC | CAGKRQGYNEQFF
TRBD1 | TRBJ2-3 | - | TRBV18 | TGTGCCAGCTCCCCTAAGGGGACAGGGGTCACAGATACGCAGTATTTT | CASSPKGTGVTDTQYF
- | TRBJ2-2 | - | TRBV28 | TGTGCCAGCCTTCCGGAGGAGCCCACCGGGGAGCTGTTTTTT | CASLPEEPTGELFF
- | TRBJ2-1 | - | TRBV6-1 | TGTGCCAGCAGTGGTCCGGGAAGGAACTCCTACAATGAGCAGTTCTTC | CASSGPGRNSYNEQFF
- | TRBJ2-7 | - | TRBV12-5 | TGTGCTAGTGCCCCAGACAGCTACGAGCAGTACTTC | CASAPDSYEQYF
TRBD2 | TRBJ2-3 | - | TRBV9 | TGTGCCAGCAGCCCAAACCCTAGCGGGAAGACAGATACGCAGTATTTT | CASSPNPSGKTDTQYF
- | TRBJ2-1 | - | TRBV6-1 | TGTGCCAGCAGTTATACGGGTGAGCAGTTCTTC | CASSYTGEQFF
- | TRBJ2-1 | once | TRBV4-3 | TGCGCCAGCAGCCAAGATGGACTCTCGTACGCGCAGTTCTTC | CASSQDGLSYAQFF
TRBD1 | TRBJ2-5 | - | TRBV5-4 | TGTGCCAGCAGCCCCCCCGGGACAGGGGGCGGGGAGACCCAGTACTTC | CASSPPGTGGGETQYF
- | TRBJ1-2 | - | TRBV14 | TGTGCCAGCAGCCAAGCAGGCCTTAACTATGGCTACACCTTC | CASSQAGLNYGYTF
TRBD1 | TRBJ1-2 | - | TRBV9 | TGTGCCAGCAGCGAGACACCGGGACAGGGTTGGGGCTACACCTTC | CASSETPGQGWGYTF
TRBD2 | TRBJ2-7 | once | TRBV27 | TGTGCCAGCAGGTCCGGGACTACCTACGAGCAGTACTTC | CASRSGTTYEQYF
TRBD2 | TRBJ2-5 | - | TRBV5-1 | TGCGCCAGCAGCCCGCGGGGGGCTAGCGGGGGGGAGACCCAGTACTTC | CASSPRGASGGETQYF
TRBD1 | TRBJ1-6 | - | TRBV7-8 | TGTGCCAGCAGCTCGAGACAGGGAAAATCACCCCTCCACTTT | CASSSRQGKSPLHF
- | TRBJ2-1 | - | TRBV20-1 | TGCAGTGCTCGGGGACTTGATGAGCAGTTCTTC | CSARGLDEQFF
TRBD2 | TRBJ2-7 | - | TRBV13 | TGTGCCAGCAGCCAAGGACTAGCGGGGTACGAGCAGTACTTC | CASSQGLAGYEQYF
- | TRBJ1-2 | - | TRBV2 | TGTGCCAGCAGTGAAAGAGTAGTGGATGGCTACACCTTC | CASSERVVDGYTF
TRBD2 | TRBJ2-1 | - | TRBV4-1 | TGCGCCAGCAGCCAAGATGGAGCGGGAGGGGCGAATGAGCAGTTCTTC | CASSQDGAGGANEQFF
TRBD1 | TRBJ2-3 | once | TRBV30 | TGTGCCTGGAGTGTTACAGGGGGCGCGGGTGATACGCAGTATTTT | CAWSVTGGAGDTQYF
- | TRBJ2-7 | - | TRBV6-5 | TGTGCCAGCAGTTATCGAGAGATCGGCGAGCAGTACTTC | CASSYREIGEQYF
TRBD1 | TRBJ2-4 | - | TRBV7-8 | TGTGCCAGCAGCTCCGACAGGGAGAGAAGCATTCAGTACTTC | CASSSDRERSIQYF
TRBD1 | TRBJ1-2 | - | TRBV7-2 | TGTGCCAGCAGCTTACCGGGACAGGGAGGCTATGGCTACACCTTC | CASSLPGQGGYGYTF
- | TRBJ2-7 | - | TRBV7-6 | TGTGCCAGCAGCACTTCGACAGAGCAGTACTTC | CASSTSTEQYF
- | TRBJ1-1 | - | TRBV18 | TGTGCCAGCTCACCCGAGCAAGGTAGGGGGAACACTGAAGCTTTCTTT | CASSPEQGRGNTEAFF
TRBD2 | TRBJ2-5 | - | TRBV4-2 | TGTGCCAGCAGCCAAGGGAATAGCGGGAGCAGTGAGACCCAGTACTTC | CASSQGNSGSSETQYF
- | TRBJ2-7 | - | TRBV4-2 | TGTGCCAGCAGCCAAGGGAGAGCCTACGAGCAGTACTTC | CASSQGRAYEQYF
TRBD2 | TRBJ2-7 | once | TRBV9 | TGTGCCAGCAGCCTAAACCCCTGGACTAGCGGGAGAGGAGAGCAGTACTTC | CASSLNPWTSGRGEQYF
TRBD1 | TRBJ1-1 | - | TRBV11-3 | TGTGCCAGCAGCCAGGGACAGGGGAGCCTCGCTGAAGCTTTCTTT | CASSQGQGSLAEAFF
TRBD1 | TRBJ1-6 | - | TRBV28 | TGTGCCAGCAGTTTCGGACAGGGGGATAATTCACCCCTCCACTTT | CASSFGQGDNSPLHF
- | TRBJ1-1 | once | TRBV7-8 | TGTGCCAGCAGCTTAGCCAAGAACACTGAAGCTTTCTTT | CASSLAKNTEAFF
- | TRBJ2-3 | - | TRBV6-5 | TGTGCCAGCAGCCCGCACCGGGACACAGATACGCAGTATTTT | CASSPHRDTDTQYF
- | TRBJ1-5 | - | TRBV3-1/TRBV3-2 | TGTGCCAGCAGCCAAGGGGCAGGGGGCAATCAGCCCCAGCATTTT | CASSQGAGGNQPQHF
- | TRBJ2-1 | - | TRBV12-3/TRBV12-4 | TGTGCCAGCAGTTTGAGCTCCCTCAATGAGCAGTTCTTC | CASSLSSLNEQFF
TRBD2 | TRBJ2-1 | - | TRBV11-2 | TGTGCCAGCAGCTTAAATAGCGGGGGGTACAATGAGCAGTTCTTC | CASSLNSGGYNEQFF
- | TRBJ2-7 | - | TRBV28 | TGTGCCAGCAGTCCCATTACCCTAGCGATATACGAGCAGTACTTC | CASSPITLAIYEQYF
TRBD2 | TRBJ2-1 | - | TRBV9 | TGTGCCAGCAGCGTAGATACTAGCGGGACGTATGAGCAGTTCTTC | CASSVDTSGTYEQFF
- | TRBJ1-1 | - | TRBV6-1 | TGTGCCAGCAGTGAAGGAACCTTCCCGGCGGGTATGAACACTGAAGCTTTCTTT | CASSEGTFPAGMNTEAFF
- | TRBJ2-2 | - | TRBV6-2/TRBV6-3 | TGTGCCAGCAGTTACTCGAGGGCCGGGACCGGGGAGCTGTTTTTT | CASSYSRAGTGELFF
- | TRBJ2-3 | - | TRBV24-1 | TGTGCCACCAGTGGTGGGAGCTCCCGGGGCACAGATACGCAGTATTTT | CATSGGSSRGTDTQYF
TRBD1 | TRBJ2-7 | once | TRBV3-1/TRBV3-2 | TGTGCCAGCAGCCAATTCCGGGACAGGGGACACGAGCAGTACTTC | CASSQFRDRGHEQYF